The 16 T cell receptor beta chains reported below all come from one sample, sequenced in a study of regulatory T cells in long-lasting Graves disease. Indicated time point: persistent/refractory GD, antithyroid drugs over 5 years with positive TRAb. With RNA extracted from PBMCs as input, the TCR library was made. In building TCR beta libraries, iRepertoire HTBI primers were used together with Arm-PCR of CDR3 regions. TCRdb re-derived calls from the multiplex PCR reads in MiXCR, one entry per CDR3 protein. The sample lists under 450,000 distinct CDR3 sequences, about a quarter occurring once. Specimen: peripheral blood mononuclear cells (PBMCs), collected when the disease was refractory, from a patient treated with antithyroid drugs. These TCRs come from a female donor with Graves disease.

The chain employs TRBV10-3 and TRBJ2-4; D not resolved. With 0 bases removed from V and 1 base from J, the gap between germline ends came to 7 bases. This CDR3 contains 15 residues. CDR1 ENHRY and CDR2 SYGVKD come from the germline V gene. In DNA form, the CDR3 reads TGTGCCATCAGTGAGTCGTTGGGGGCCAAAAACATTCAGTACTTC. It codes for CAISESLGAKNIQYF.

This clonotype has a count of ten or more. The gene calls are TRBV30 and TRBJ2-5, with TRBD2 identical over 11 bases. CDR3 length equals 16 residues. In germline, CDR1 is GTSNPN, CDR2 SVGIG (reference sequence). Unmatched junction bases numbered 4, after V lost 0 bases and J lost 1 base. CDR3 sequence reads: CAWSVGSGRVQETQYF. The CDR3 region has the DNA TGTGCCTGGAGTGTCGGTAGCGGGAGGGTCCAAGAGACCCAGTACTTC.

This clonotype was counted ten times or more. V is TRBV2 and J is TRBJ2-1, with 8 bases that match TRBD2. V lost 11 bases, J lost 8 bases, and 14 bases stayed unmatched. CDR3 length: 14 residues. Germline CDR1 is SNHLY and CDR2 is FYNNEI. Written as DNA, the CDR3 is TGTGCCGTCTTAACTAGCGGACTTAGCTATGAGCAGTTCTTC. As protein: CAVLTSGLSYEQFF.

This clonotype was seen ten or more times. This chain uses TRBV28 with TRBJ2-7; D possibly corresponds to TRBD2 (5 bases). Germline CDR1 MDHEN, CDR2 SYDVKM. V lost 3 bases and J 0 bases, leaving 9 bases between the germline ends. The length of the CDR3 is 14 residues. CDR3 DNA sequence: TGTGCCAGCAGTTTCTTGGGGAGCTCCTACGAGCAGTACTTC. Amino acids: CASSFLGSSYEQYF.

CDR3 coding DNA: TGTGCCAGCAGATCGCTAGCGGGAGGGAGTTACGAGCAGTACTTC. Residues: CASRSLAGGSYEQYF. The chain joins TRBV6-1 to TRBJ2-7; 12 nucleotides agree with TRBD2. Germline V gene sequence: CDR1 MNHNS, CDR2 SASEGT. The CDR3 extends over 15 amino acids. V gave up 6 bases and J gave up 4 bases; unmatched junction bases: 7.

This clonotype was seen repeatedly, ten times or more. This chain links TRBV20-1 with TRBJ2-7; D remains ambiguous. Germline values: CDR1 DFQATT, CDR2 SNEGSKA (reference sequence). The CDR3 runs 11 residues. V was clipped by 4 bases and J by 4 bases, with 8 bases between them. DNA for the CDR3: TGCAGTGCTATGGGCAGGTACGAGCAGTACTTC. Its translation: CSAMGRYEQYF.

At least ten counts were recorded for this clonotype. The chain recombines TRBV3-1 with TRBJ2-5, with 8 nucleotides matching TRBD2. The CDR3 runs 12 residues. Looked up from germline, CDR1 is LGHDT and CDR2 is YNNKEL (reference sequence). In nucleotides, the CDR3 is TGTGCGAGCGGGAGCGCCGGGGAGACCCAGTACTTC. It yields the protein CASGSAGETQYF.

Note on this clonotype: A much larger clonotype is one base distant, so this may be a read error. The chain employs TRBV6-1 and TRBJ1-1; D is undetermined. Germline V gives CDR1 MNHNS, CDR2 SASEGT. The CDR3 is 13 residues long. In DNA, the CDR3 is TGTGCCAGCGTCGGGAGTAAGAACACTGGAGCTTTCTTT. It specifies CASVGSKNTGAFF.

The chain uses TRBV25-1 and TRBJ2-7; 8 bases agree with TRBD1. Looked up from germline, CDR1 is MGHDK and CDR2 is SYGVNS. V shed 2 bases and J 5 bases; nucleotides not matched to a gene: 5. The CDR3 totals 14 residues. CDR3 coding DNA: TGTGCCAGCAGTGAAACAGGACAGGGCCACGAGCAGTACTTC. This sequence encodes CASSETGQGHEQYF.

This clonotype was recorded a few times. In DNA form, the CDR3 reads TGCAGTGCTAGAGAACACTCTGGAAACACCATATATTTT. It specifies CSAREHSGNTIYF. The rearrangement joins TRBV20-1 to TRBJ1-3; D gene uncertain. This CDR3 has 13 amino acids. V lost 0 bases to trimming and J lost 0 bases, with 3 bases between them. Germline CDR1 is DFQATT and CDR2 is SNEGSKA (reference sequence).

This clonotype was seen a few times. The chain combines TRBV5-1 with TRBJ2-7, with TRBD2 matching over 12 bases. This CDR3 spans 20 amino acids. CDR1 is SGHRS and CDR2 is YFSETQ in the germline V gene. With 0 bases clipped from V and 2 bases from J, the junction kept 15 bases outside the gene matches. CDR3 nucleotide sequence: TGCGCCAGCAGCTTGGAGGCTGGGCTAGCGGGAGGGCCCTCCACCTACGAGCAGTACTTC. It translates to CASSLEAGLAGGPSTYEQYF.

This clonotype was observed a few times. V usage is TRBV5-1 and J usage is TRBJ1-1; D call uncertain. CDR3 length: 14 amino acids. V lost 0 bases to trimming and J lost 4 bases, with 10 bases between them. Per the germline V gene, CDR1 is SGHRS and CDR2 is YFSETQ. The CDR3 bases are TGCGCCAGCAGCTTGGAGGGTGGGAGCACTGAAGCTTTCTTT. This gives the protein CASSLEGGSTEAFF. Supplemented by reference TRBV5-1 and TRBJ1-1, the full variable domain reads KAGVTQTPRYLIKTRGQQVTLSCSPISGHRSVSWYQQTPGQGLQFLFEYFSETQRNKGNFPGRFSGRQFSNSRSEMNVSTLELGDSALYLCASSLEGGSTEAFFGQGTRLTVV.

This clonotype was picked up a small number of times. A read error may account for a junction end that differs from germline. The chain has TRBV7-9 and TRBJ1-1; 7 positions agree with TRBD1. The CDR3 spans 15 residues. The germline gives CDR1 SEHNR, CDR2 FQNEAQ (reference sequence). The CDR3 here is CTSSLNRPGGTEAFF. In nucleotides, the CDR3 is TGTACCAGCAGCTTAAACCGACCAGGGGGCACTGAAGCTTTCTTT.

This clonotype was seen a few times. The genes are TRBV19 and TRBJ2-5, with D possibly being TRBD2 (6 bases). V shed 5 bases and J shed 4 bases, with 14 bases lying between them. The length of the CDR3 is 14 residues. Germline V lookup: CDR1 LNHDA, CDR2 SQIVND (reference sequence). The CDR3 DNA sequence: TGTGCCAGTAGTCCGGCGTTGGGGGGAGAGACCCAGTACTTC. As protein: CASSPALGGETQYF.

This clonotype has just a few counts. This rearrangement joins TRBV24-1 to TRBJ1-4; D not resolved. The CDR3 has 13 residues. CDR1 KGHDR and CDR2 SFDVKD come from the germline V gene. The V and J ends lost 7 bases and 5 bases respectively, with 10 bases between them. The DNA for the CDR3 is TGTGCCACCAGCTCGGACTTAAATGAAAAACTGTTTTTT. This gives the protein CATSSDLNEKLFF.

The chain carries TRBV5-8 and TRBJ2-2; 9 nucleotides agree with TRBD1. Germline CDR1 is SGHTS and CDR2 is YDEGEE. The V gene end was trimmed by 4 bases and the J gene end by 5 bases; junction bases not matched to a gene: 9. This CDR3 is built from 16 residues. CDR3 in DNA: TGTGCCAGCAGCGGATGGACAGGGGCGATTACCGGGGAGCTGTTTTTT. Its translation is CASSGWTGAITGELFF. Based on the CDR3 plus reference TRBV5-8 and TRBJ2-2, the full variable domain is EAGVTQSPTHLIKTRGQQATLRCSPISGHTSVYWYQQALGLGLQFLLWYDEGEERNRGNFPPRFSGRQFPNYSSELNVNALELEDSALYLCASSGWTGAITGELFFGEGSRLTVL.